The source of this T cell receptor (beta chain) is a study of CD4 T cells in relation to SARS-CoV-2 and coronaviruses. Study-wide results and caveats: Culture-expanded clones reflect memory recall rather than primary priming during culture.

The unexposed donors gave CD4+ T cells in about 2011-2018, prior to COVID-19. CD4 enrichment then naive enrichment separated naive from memory CD4+ cells. Turning to this clone: What it recognizes is unknown.

Naive and memory CD4+ T cell DNA was deep-sequenced without culture. Using immunoSEQ multiplex PCR, the repertoire was profiled, and TCRdb retains in-frame clones only, with some absent. The table lists some 64,000 clones, approximately 94% of them singletons, with around 0.13% in the top ten. The CDR3 spans 17 residues. The genes are TRBV21-1 and TRBJ1-5. TRBV21-1 represents a pseudogene. Sequenced: naive CD4+ T cells from PBMCs. Subset: naive CD4+ T cells isolated by negative enrichment. This TCR came from a human donor in good health. CDR3 residues: CASSKLHPGSSNQPQHF. The DNA of the CDR3 is TGTGCCAGCAGCAAACTTCACCCGGGGTCAAGCAATCAGCCCCAGCATTTT.